This entry is about one T cell receptor beta chain. Its antigen remains unidentified. Premalignant or tumor cells were enriched by macro-dissection after pathologic assessment. Sequencing used immunoSEQ multiplex PCR; TCRdb keeps in-frame clones, though not all of them. The sample has approximately 11,000 clones; just over 85% are singletons. This sample stems from a study of immune evolution from preneoplasia to lung adenocarcinoma. The study, taken as a whole, reports: Clonality was highest in normal lung, lower in later-stage lesions apparently. Normal lung had the highest top T cell clone frequencies.

The TCR comes from a person aged 65-85 years with invasive lung adenocarcinoma. The sample was FFPE invasive lung adenocarcinoma tissue.

Here the CDR3 DNA reads TGTGCCAGCTCACCCGACAGGGTGGCTGGCTACACCTTC. The encoded protein is CASSPDRVAGYTF. The V call is TRBV18, the J call TRBJ1-2, with 7 bases aligning to TRBD1. The CDR3 is 13 amino acids. V shed 3 bases and J 7 bases; nucleotides not matched to a gene: 5. CDR1 KGHSH and CDR2 LQKENI come from the germline V gene.